This T cell receptor beta chain is from a study of blood T cell repertoires in COVID-19. Study-wide context: Sites across the United States, Italy and Spain contributed samples from acute and convalescent COVID-19. The cDNA or gDNA used as material had been derived from T cells, B-cell-depleted T cells, or PBMCs.

CDR1 is SEHNR and CDR2 is FQNEAQ in the germline V gene (reference sequence). V was shortened by 5 bases and J by 2 bases, with 12 bases between the two germline ends. This CDR3 has 14 residues. In the original processing: Estimation of nucleated cell counts relied on the amplification of reference gene primers. TCRdb's table, derived via immunoSEQ multiplex PCR, lists solely in-frame clones and lacks some. That table gives V, J and clone size, and the DNA gave D and trimming. The data contain roughly 500,000 clones, approximately 89% of them singletons. The chain carries TRBV7-9 and TRBJ1-1; possibly TRBD1 for D (5 bases). This receptor was taken from a man younger than 30 with COVID-19, enrolled during active disease. The sample taken for sequencing was peripheral blood. The CDR3 sequence is CASSPDRANTEAFF. The CDR3 DNA is TGTGCCAGCAGCCCAGACAGAGCTAACACTGAAGCTTTCTTT. Together with reference TRBV7-9 and TRBJ1-1, the CDR3 gives the full variable domain: DTGVSQNPRHKITKRGQNVTFRCDPISEHNRLYWYRQTLGQGPEFLTYFQNEAQLEKSRLLSDRFSAERPKGSFSTLEIQRTEQGDSAMYLCASSPDRANTEAFFGQGTRLTVV.